This TCR beta chain is from a study of blood T cell repertoires in COVID-19. Whole-study context: T cells, B-cell-depleted T cells, or PBMCs provided the cDNA or gDNA that served as material.

Sequencing used immunoSEQ multiplex PCR; TCRdb keeps in-frame clones, though not all of them. This table has fewer than 70,000 clones, about nine tenths appearing once. Trimming cost V 6 bases and J 8 bases, with 16 bases left between them. The CDR3 has 13 amino acids. Germline values: CDR1 MDHEN, CDR2 SYDVKM. The sequence was obtained from a woman aged 70-85 years with active COVID-19. The sequencing input was peripheral blood. This chain joins TRBV28 and TRBJ1-2, with a tentative D call TRBD1 (6 bases). CDR3 nucleotides: TGTGCCAGCAGCAAAACAGGGCAAGGAGGCTACACCTTC. This encodes CASSKTGQGGYTF.